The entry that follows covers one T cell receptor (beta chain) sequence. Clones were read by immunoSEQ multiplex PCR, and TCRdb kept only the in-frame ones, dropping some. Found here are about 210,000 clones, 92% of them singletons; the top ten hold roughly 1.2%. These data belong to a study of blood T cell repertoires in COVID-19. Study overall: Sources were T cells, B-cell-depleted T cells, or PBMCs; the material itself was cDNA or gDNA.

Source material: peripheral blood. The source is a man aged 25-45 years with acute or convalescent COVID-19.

For the CDR3, the DNA is TGTGCCAGCAGTGTCACAGGCTCTGGAAACACCATATATTTT. It encodes CASSVTGSGNTIYF. The rearrangement joins TRBV9 to TRBJ1-3; TRBD1 might be the D (5 bases). Deletions cut 5 bases from V and 0 bases from J, with 9 bases between. Germline loops: CDR1 SGDLS, CDR2 YYNGEE. The CDR3 consists of 14 residues.